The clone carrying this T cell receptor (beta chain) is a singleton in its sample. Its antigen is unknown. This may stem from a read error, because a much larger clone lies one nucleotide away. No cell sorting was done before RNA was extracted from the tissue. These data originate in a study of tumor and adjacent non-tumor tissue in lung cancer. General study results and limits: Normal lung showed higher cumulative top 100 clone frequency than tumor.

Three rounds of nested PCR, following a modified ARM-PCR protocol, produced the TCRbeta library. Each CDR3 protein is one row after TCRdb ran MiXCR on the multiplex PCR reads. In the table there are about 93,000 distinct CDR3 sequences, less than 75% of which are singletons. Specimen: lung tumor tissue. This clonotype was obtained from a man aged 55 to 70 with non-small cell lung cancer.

CDR3 protein: CATSWTDQETQYF. The CDR3 DNA reads as TGTGCCACCAGCTGGACAGACCAAGAGACCCAGTACTTC. The J gene is TRBJ2-5, the V gene TRBV11-3, with D perhaps matching TRBD1 (6 bases). The CDR3 is 13 amino acids. Per the germline V gene, CDR1 is SGHNT and CDR2 is YENEEA.